This TCR beta chain was recorded in a study of regulatory T cells in long-lasting Graves disease. Stated time point: newly diagnosed GD, antithyroid drugs for less than 3 months. From RNA extracted from PBMCs, the TCR library was made. Germline V gene sequence: CDR1 SEHNR, CDR2 FQNEAQ (reference sequence). The CDR3 loop spans 13 amino acids. V dropped 6 bases and J dropped 5 bases, with 13 bases sitting between them. The TCR beta library used iRepertoire HTBI primers with Arm-PCR amplification of CDR3. From the multiplex PCR reads, TCRdb called clonotypes with MiXCR, one entry per CDR3 protein. The sample has 200,000 to 250,000 distinct CDR3 sequences; roughly a fifth are singletons. This clonotype was seen ten or more times. The antigen remains unidentified. Study-level findings and limits: Relative to new patients (approximately 1,000), persistent patients exhibited greater sharing of public clonotypes (around 3,000). Persistent disease preferred TRBV28, TRBJ1-2 and TRBJ2-5.

This sample also belongs to another study, concerning T cells in Graves' hyperthyroidism and ophthalmopathy. That study adds: Each diagnosis drew on symptoms, thyroxine, TRAb, thyroid ultrasound and orbital computed tomography findings.

This sequence originates from a woman younger than 45 with Graves disease. Sequencing was performed on peripheral blood mononuclear cells (PBMCs), taken at new diagnosis, from a patient treated with antithyroid drugs. This rearrangement joins TRBV7-9 to TRBJ2-5, with no clear D. Written as DNA, the CDR3 is TGTGCCAGCAGTCCCGGGTCCTGGGAGACCCAGTACTTC. Protein: CASSPGSWETQYF.